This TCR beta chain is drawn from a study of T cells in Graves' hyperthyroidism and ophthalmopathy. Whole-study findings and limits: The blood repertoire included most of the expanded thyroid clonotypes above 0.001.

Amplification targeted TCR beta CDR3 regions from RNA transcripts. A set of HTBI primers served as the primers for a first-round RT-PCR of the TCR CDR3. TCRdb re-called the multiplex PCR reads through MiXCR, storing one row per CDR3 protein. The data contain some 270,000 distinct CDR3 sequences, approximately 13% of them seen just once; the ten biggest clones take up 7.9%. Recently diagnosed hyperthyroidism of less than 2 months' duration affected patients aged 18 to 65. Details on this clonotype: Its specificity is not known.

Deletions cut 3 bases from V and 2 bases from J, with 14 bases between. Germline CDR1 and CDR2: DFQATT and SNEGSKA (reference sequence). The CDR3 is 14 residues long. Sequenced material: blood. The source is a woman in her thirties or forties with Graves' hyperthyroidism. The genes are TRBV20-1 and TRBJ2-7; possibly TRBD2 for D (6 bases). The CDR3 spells CSARNRELAYEQYF. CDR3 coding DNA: TGCAGTGCTAGGAACCGGGAGCTGGCCTACGAGCAGTACTTC.